This T cell receptor (beta chain) was recovered during a study of T cell clones after liver transplantation. Looking at the study overall: Post-transplant blood was tracked for graft-donor-reactive T cell clones identified in a pre-transplant mixed lymphocyte reaction.

Data came from immunoSEQ multiplex PCR; TCRdb stores just in-frame clones and leaves some out. The data contain some 120,000 clones, roughly nine tenths of them seen just once; the ten biggest clones take up roughly 0.83%. This CDR3 has 14 amino acids. Germline V lookup: CDR1 SEHNR, CDR2 FQNEAQ (reference sequence). V dropped 2 bases and J dropped 5 bases, with 13 bases sitting between them. The sample consisted of CD4+ T cells from blood, taken 12 months after liver transplant. The receptor was derived from a human patient who received a liver transplant. T cells may partly derive from the graft donor. V gene TRBV7-9 combines with J gene TRBJ2-7; TRBD1 might be the D (5 bases). The CDR3 reads CASSLSGAGHEQYF. The CDR3 DNA sequence: TGTGCCAGCAGCTTAAGTGGGGCAGGGCACGAGCAGTACTTC. The whole variable domain, filled in from reference TRBV7-9 and TRBJ2-7, reads DTGVSQNPRHKITKRGQNVTFRCDPISEHNRLYWYRQTLGQGPEFLTYFQNEAQLEKSRLLSDRFSAERPKGSFSTLEIQRTEQGDSAMYLCASSLSGAGHEQYFGPGTRLTVT.